A single sample is the source of the 24 T cell receptor beta chains below, sequenced in a study of blood T cell repertoires in COVID-19. Produced via immunoSEQ multiplex PCR; TCRdb's table is partial and in-frame only. The repertoire holds some 140,000 clones, with about 80% as singletons. The material sequenced was peripheral blood. Source of these receptors: a woman aged 55-75 years with acute or convalescent COVID-19.

V is TRBV29-1 and J is TRBJ1-2; 10 bases agree with TRBD1. After removal of 4 bases from V and 6 bases from J, the junction contained 8 bases not matched to a gene. This CDR3 contains 14 residues. Germline CDR1 SQVTM, CDR2 ANQGSEA. CDR3 sequence: CSVVDPTGGDGYTF. In DNA form, the CDR3 reads TGCAGCGTTGTCGACCCGACAGGGGGCGATGGCTACACCTTC.

This chain joins TRBV19 and TRBJ2-3; TRBD2 is a possible D gene (7 bases). The V gene's germline CDR1 is LNHDA and CDR2 SQIVND (reference sequence). The V gene lost 0 bases and the J gene lost 1 base, with 11 bases spanning the gap. This CDR3 is 16 amino acids long. The CDR3, as DNA: TGTGCCAGTAGTATAGACGGGGGGCAGGGCACAGATACGCAGTATTTT. Amino acids: CASSIDGGQGTDTQYF. The full variable domain, its missing parts supplied by reference TRBV19 and TRBJ2-3, is DGGITQSPKYLFRKEGQNVTLSCEQNLNHDAMYWYRQDPGQGLRLIYYSQIVNDFQKGDIAEGYSVSREKKESFPLTVTSAQKNPTAFYLCASSIDGGQGTDTQYFGPGTRLTVL.

The genes are TRBV6-1 and TRBJ1-4; D unclear. The V gene's germline CDR1 is MNHNS and CDR2 SASEGT. The CDR3 contains 15 residues. The ends were cut back, 0 bases at V and 7 bases at J, with 12 bases in the middle. The CDR3 is CASSEAGRVGEKLFF. CDR3 bases: TGTGCCAGCAGTGAAGCGGGGAGGGTTGGTGAAAAACTGTTTTTT.

The rearrangement joins TRBV5-1 to TRBJ2-7; no definite D call. The CDR3 is made up of 15 amino acids. Germline CDR1 is SGHRS and CDR2 is YFSETQ. V was cut by 4 bases and J by 9 bases, with 23 bases left in between. This CDR3 is CASSPVVVREVPQYF. The CDR3 bases are TGCGCCAGCAGCCCGGTGGTGGTAAGAGAGGTTCCGCAGTACTTC.

Only one count was recorded for this clone. The chain couples TRBV3-1 (or the pseudogene TRBV3-2) to TRBJ2-1; 13 bases are a match to TRBD2. J was trimmed by 2 bases and V by 1 base; bases with no gene match: 8. This CDR3 has 19 residues. Looked up from germline, CDR1 is LGHDT and CDR2 is YNNKEL (reference sequence). CDR3 amino acids: CASSQVGLAGSRTYNEQFF. CDR3 DNA sequence: TGTGCCAGCAGCCAAGTGGGACTAGCGGGGTCTCGGACCTACAATGAGCAGTTCTTC.

The chain is built from TRBV7-9 and TRBJ1-2; D is unresolved. The V gene lost 5 bases and the J gene lost 5 bases, with 18 bases spanning the gap. The CDR3 is 15 amino acids. Germline V CDR1 and CDR2: SEHNR, FQNEAQ (reference sequence). This CDR3 reads CASSPTNSRWYGYTF. In DNA, the CDR3 is TGTGCCAGCAGCCCGACGAACAGCCGGTGGTATGGCTACACCTTC.

This clone was picked up one time. The chain combines TRBV19 with TRBJ1-5; no firm D call. Germline CDR1 LNHDA, CDR2 SQIVND (reference sequence). CDR3 size: 17 residues. V was shortened by 5 bases and J by 0 bases, with 17 bases between the two germline ends. The CDR3 loop reads CASSLQSTSDSNQPQHF. The DNA of the CDR3 is TGTGCCAGTAGTCTACAGTCGACGTCGGATAGCAATCAGCCCCAGCATTTT.

This clone was observed a handful of times. V and J are TRBV2 and TRBJ1-1; weak D call: TRBD1 (6 bases). Germline V gene sequence: CDR1 SNHLY, CDR2 FYNNEI. This CDR3 is built from 14 residues. Trimming removed 2 bases from V and 7 bases from J, with 14 bases in between. The CDR3 DNA sequence: TGTGCCAGCAGTGAACCCCAGGGGCGAAATGAAGCTTTCTTT. This gives the protein CASSEPQGRNEAFF.

Comments on this clone: Other DNA sequences in the same sample also yield this CDR3. The chain couples TRBV18 to TRBJ1-1; D might be TRBD1 (5 bases). Germline V gives CDR1 KGHSH, CDR2 LQKENI. Trimming left V 2 bases short and J 0 bases short, with 13 bases between. The CDR3 is 16 amino acids. The CDR3 DNA is TGTGCCAGCTCACCATCCGGAACAGGAGTGAACACTGAAGCTTTCTTT. As protein: CASSPSGTGVNTEAFF.

The gene calls are TRBV20-1 and TRBJ1-1, with 11 bases matching TRBD1. The V segment lost 3 bases and the J segment 3 bases; nucleotides outside the gene matches: 6. The CDR3 spans 15 residues. From germline, CDR1 is DFQATT and CDR2 SNEGSKA (reference sequence). The CDR3 DNA sequence: TGCAGTGCTAGTTCCCCGGGACAGGGGGACACTGAAGCTTTCTTT. Amino acid sequence: CSASSPGQGDTEAFF.

This chain joins TRBV18 and TRBJ1-2, with TRBD1 matching over 7 bases. Germline V lookup: CDR1 KGHSH, CDR2 LQKENI. V shed 2 bases and J 1 base; nucleotides not matched to a gene: 10. The CDR3 totals 17 residues. The CDR3: CASSPNAPTGSNYGYTF. In DNA, the CDR3 is TGTGCCAGCTCACCAAATGCTCCGACAGGGAGTAACTATGGCTACACCTTC.

The rearrangement uses TRBV7-8 and TRBJ2-2, with D maybe TRBD1 (6 bases). V dropped 3 bases and J dropped 5 bases, with 10 bases sitting between them. CDR1 SGHVS and CDR2 FQNEAQ come from the germline V gene. CDR3 length: 14 amino acids. In DNA form, the CDR3 reads TGTGCCAGCAGCTTGTCAGGGGTGACCGGGGAGCTGTTTTTT. The encoded protein is CASSLSGVTGELFF.

V and J are TRBV3-1 (or the pseudogene TRBV3-2) and TRBJ2-5; 12 nucleotides match TRBD2. The CDR3 has 16 residues. The V segment lost 10 bases and the J segment 5 bases; nucleotides outside the gene matches: 14. Germline V gene data show CDR1 as LGHDT and CDR2 as YNNKEL (reference sequence). CDR3 protein: CATERGTSGRSETQYF. As DNA, the CDR3 is TGTGCCACGGAAAGGGGGACTAGCGGGCGGTCCGAGACCCAGTACTTC.

The chain recombines TRBV29-1 with TRBJ1-6; D is uncertain. V lost 3 bases and J lost 11, with 14 bases in between. Germline V gives CDR1 SQVTM, CDR2 ANQGSEA. CDR3 size: 13 residues. The CDR3 loop is CSVEDGVGTPLHF. The CDR3 DNA is TGCAGCGTTGAGGACGGGGTGGGGACACCCCTCCACTTT.

The J gene is TRBJ2-7, the V gene TRBV5-1; 9 positions agree with TRBD1. Losses at the gene ends were 4 bases for V and 0 bases for J; bases not matched to a gene: 8. The germline V gene has CDR1 SGHRS and CDR2 YFSETQ. The CDR3 length is 16 residues. The CDR3 reads CASSDERDRDSYEQYV. The CDR3 coding sequence is TGCGCCAGCAGCGACGAGCGGGACAGGGACTCCTACGAGCAGTACGTC.

The J gene is TRBJ1-5, the V gene TRBV24-1, with a tentative D call TRBD1 (5 bases). The CDR3 consists of 15 residues. V lost 5 bases, J lost 1 base, and 11 bases lay in between. Germline V gene data show CDR1 as KGHDR and CDR2 as SFDVKD. The CDR3 DNA is TGTGCCACCAGTGGGGCTGGGGGGAGCAATCAGCCCCAGCATTTT. Translation: CATSGAGGSNQPQHF.

The chain combines TRBV27 with TRBJ2-1, with D tentatively TRBD2 (6 bases). The V end lost 6 bases, the J end lost 0 bases, and 12 bases lay between the germline ends. The CDR3 loop spans 15 amino acids. The germline V gene has CDR1 MNHEY and CDR2 SMNVEV (reference sequence). This CDR3 reads CASRWDSGSYNEQFF. The CDR3 nucleotides are TGTGCCAGCAGGTGGGACTCTGGCTCCTACAATGAGCAGTTCTTC.

J is TRBJ2-1 and V is TRBV11-2; a possible D gene is TRBD2 (5 bases). V lost 5 bases and J 5 bases, leaving 13 bases between the germline ends. The germline gives CDR1 SGHAT, CDR2 FQNNGV. The CDR3 has 14 amino acids. The CDR3 DNA is TGTGCCAGCAGCCCCCCCGGACTTCACAATGAGCAGTTCTTC. This gives the protein CASSPPGLHNEQFF. The variable domain in full, completed from reference TRBV11-2 and TRBJ2-1, reads EAGVAQSPRYKIIEKRQSVAFWCNPISGHATLYWYQQILGQGPKLLIQFQNNGVVDDSQLPKDRFSAERLKGVDSTLKIQPAKLEDSAVYLCASSPPGLHNEQFFGPGTRLTVL.

This clone was seen a handful of times. V and J are TRBV6-5 and TRBJ1-6; a weak D match, TRBD1 (5 bases). CDR3 size: 14 residues. Trimming took off 7 bases at V and 6 bases at J, with 13 bases between the two ends. Germline V gene lookup returns CDR1 MNHEY and CDR2 SVGAGI. This chain's CDR3 is CASIWGGPNSPLHF. The CDR3 coding sequence is TGTGCCAGCATCTGGGGGGGTCCTAATTCACCCCTCCACTTT.

V gene TRBV7-8 combines with J gene TRBJ1-1, with 8 bases identical to TRBD1. V lost 0 bases, J lost 0 bases, and 6 bases stayed unmatched. Germline CDR1 SGHVS, CDR2 FQNEAQ. CDR3 size: 17 residues. CDR3 sequence reads: CASSLAGQAIMNTEAFF. As DNA, the CDR3 is TGTGCCAGCAGCTTAGCGGGACAGGCGATTATGAACACTGAAGCTTTCTTT. Full variable domain (outside the CDR3, taken from reference TRBV7-8 and TRBJ1-1): GAGVSQSPRYKVAKRGQDVALRCDPISGHVSLFWYQQALGQGPEFLTYFQNEAQLDKSGLPSDRFFAERPEGSVSTLKIQRTQQEDSAVYLCASSLAGQAIMNTEAFFGQGTRLTVV.

The chain combines TRBV28 with TRBJ1-4; D might be TRBD1 (5 bases). This CDR3 comprises 15 residues. Germline loops: CDR1 MDHEN, CDR2 SYDVKM. V dropped 2 bases and J dropped 5 bases, with 12 bases sitting between them. The DNA of the CDR3 is TGTGCCAGCAGTTTAGCAGGGTCAGTCAATGAAAAACTGTTTTTT. It specifies CASSLAGSVNEKLFF.

The J gene is TRBJ1-2, the V gene TRBV5-1; the D gene is possibly TRBD1 (6 bases). The germline V gene has CDR1 SGHRS and CDR2 YFSETQ. This CDR3 region has 17 residues. The V end was cut by 0 bases, the J end by 0 bases, with 15 bases between. CDR3 residues: CASSLATRGRANYGYTF. Written as DNA, the CDR3 is TGCGCCAGCAGCTTGGCGACCAGGGGTCGGGCTAACTATGGCTACACCTTC.

V is TRBV24-1 and J is TRBJ2-2, with 8 bases matching TRBD2. The CDR3 spans 17 residues. V lost 4 bases and J lost 5; bases outside the gene matches: 11. CDR1 is KGHDR, CDR2 SFDVKD, per germline. The CDR3 spells CATSDPPPGLGTGELFF. The CDR3 DNA sequence: TGTGCCACCAGTGACCCCCCCCCGGGACTAGGTACCGGGGAGCTGTTTTTT.

The V gene is TRBV10-3, the J gene TRBJ1-1; D not certain. Deletions cut 4 bases from V and 3 bases from J, with 6 bases between. Germline V lookup: CDR1 ENHRY, CDR2 SYGVKD. This CDR3 comprises 12 residues. DNA for the CDR3: TGTGCCATCAGTGGAACGGACACTGAAGCTTTCTTT. Translating it yields CAISGTDTEAFF.